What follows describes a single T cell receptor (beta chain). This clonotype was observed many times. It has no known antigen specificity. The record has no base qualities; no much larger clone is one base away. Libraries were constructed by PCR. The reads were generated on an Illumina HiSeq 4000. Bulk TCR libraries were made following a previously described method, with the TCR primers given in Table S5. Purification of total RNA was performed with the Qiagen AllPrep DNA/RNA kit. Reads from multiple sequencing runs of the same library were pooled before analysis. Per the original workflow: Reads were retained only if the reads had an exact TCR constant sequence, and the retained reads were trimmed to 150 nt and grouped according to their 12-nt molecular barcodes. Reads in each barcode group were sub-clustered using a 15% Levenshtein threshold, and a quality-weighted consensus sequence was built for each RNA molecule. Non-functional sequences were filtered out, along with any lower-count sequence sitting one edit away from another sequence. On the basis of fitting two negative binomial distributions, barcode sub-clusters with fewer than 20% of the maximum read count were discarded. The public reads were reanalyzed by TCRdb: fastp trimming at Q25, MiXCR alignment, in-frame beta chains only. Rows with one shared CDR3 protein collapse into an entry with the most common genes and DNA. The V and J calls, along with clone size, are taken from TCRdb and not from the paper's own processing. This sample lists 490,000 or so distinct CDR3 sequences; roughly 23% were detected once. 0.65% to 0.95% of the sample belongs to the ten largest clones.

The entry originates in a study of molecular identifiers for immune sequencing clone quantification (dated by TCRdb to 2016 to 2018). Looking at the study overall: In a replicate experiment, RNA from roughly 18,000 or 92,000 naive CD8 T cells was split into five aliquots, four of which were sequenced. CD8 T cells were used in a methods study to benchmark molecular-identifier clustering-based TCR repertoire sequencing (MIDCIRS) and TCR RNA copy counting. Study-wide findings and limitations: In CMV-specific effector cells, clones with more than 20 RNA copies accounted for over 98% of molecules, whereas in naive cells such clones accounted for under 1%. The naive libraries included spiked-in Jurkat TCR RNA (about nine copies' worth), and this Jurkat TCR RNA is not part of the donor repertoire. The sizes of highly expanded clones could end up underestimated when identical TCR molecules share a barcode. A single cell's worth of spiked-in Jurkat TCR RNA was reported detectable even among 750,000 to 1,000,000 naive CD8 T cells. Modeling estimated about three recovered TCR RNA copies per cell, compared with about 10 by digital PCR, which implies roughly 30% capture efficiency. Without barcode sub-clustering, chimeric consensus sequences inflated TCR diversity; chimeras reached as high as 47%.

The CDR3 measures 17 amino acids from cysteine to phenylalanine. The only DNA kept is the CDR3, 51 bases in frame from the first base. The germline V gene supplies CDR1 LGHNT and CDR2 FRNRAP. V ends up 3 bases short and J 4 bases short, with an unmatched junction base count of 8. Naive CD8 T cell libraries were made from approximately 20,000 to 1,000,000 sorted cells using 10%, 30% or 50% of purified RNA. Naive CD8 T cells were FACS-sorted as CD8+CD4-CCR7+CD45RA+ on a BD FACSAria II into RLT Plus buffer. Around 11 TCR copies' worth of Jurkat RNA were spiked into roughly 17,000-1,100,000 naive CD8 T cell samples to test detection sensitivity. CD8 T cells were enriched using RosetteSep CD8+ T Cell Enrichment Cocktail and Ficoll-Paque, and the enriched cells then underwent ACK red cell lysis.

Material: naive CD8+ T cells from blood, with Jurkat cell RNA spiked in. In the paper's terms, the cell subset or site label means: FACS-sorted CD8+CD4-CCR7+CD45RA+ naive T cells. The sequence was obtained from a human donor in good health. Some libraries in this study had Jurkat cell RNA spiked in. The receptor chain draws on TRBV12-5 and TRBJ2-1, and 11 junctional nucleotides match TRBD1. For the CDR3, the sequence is CASGLPNGDRGYNEQFF. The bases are TGTGCTAGTGGTTTACCTAACGGGGACAGGGGGTACAATGAGCAGTTCTTC.